This T cell receptor (beta chain) is drawn from a study of CD8 T cells in Susac syndrome. The length of the CDR3 is 14 residues. Trimming removed 1 base from V and 1 base from J, with 6 bases in between. Germline values: CDR1 LGHNA, CDR2 YNFKEQ. Sequencing of TCR beta was performed on blood CD8+ and CD4+ T cells. Random hexamers were used to reverse transcribe 0.5 to 1 ug of RNA. The CDR3 of TCR beta was amplified by immunoSEQ multiplex PCR across 54 Vbeta and 13 Jbeta. TCRdb itself ran the immunoSEQ multiplex PCR reads through MiXCR, one entry per CDR3 protein. The repertoire holds 77,000 or so distinct CDR3 sequences, with 93% as singletons.

The specimen was CD4+ T cells from PBMCs. This TCR was sampled from a human donor with Susac syndrome. This chain joins TRBV4-2 and TRBJ2-3; D remains unclear. CDR3 coding DNA: TGTGCCAGCAGCCAAGGGTCTGGCACAGATACGCAGTATTTT. Residues: CASSQGSGTDTQYF.